One and the same sample provided the 23 T cell receptor beta chains below, sequenced in a study of T cell clonality in common variable immunodeficiency. Sequencing was performed with immunoSEQ multiplex PCR; in TCRdb, only in-frame clones are kept and a portion is missing. This repertoire holds approximately 37,000 clones, and none appear only once. Sequenced material: peripheral blood mononuclear cells. Every receptor here comes from a person aged 18 to 70 in good health.

This clone was found many times. The read ends 3 residues early relative to the CDR3; the germline J gene fills the gap. The V call is TRBV18, the J call TRBJ2-1; TRBD2 agrees at 11 bases. The CDR3 has 19 amino acids. Trimming cost V 6 bases and J 0 bases; bases outside gene matches: 13. Germline V gene sequence: CDR1 KGHSH, CDR2 LQKENI. CDR3 amino acids: CASSLDGLAGPSSYNEQFF. The CDR3 DNA, read in part, is TGTGCCAGCTCCCTAGACGGACTAGCGGGTCCAAGCTCCTACAATGAG.

This clone was counted many times. The DNA ends 3 residues before the CDR3 does, and the rest of the CDR3 is filled in from the germline J gene. The rearrangement joins TRBV10-3 to TRBJ1-6, with TRBD1 identical over 7 bases. Losses at the gene ends were 5 bases for V and 8 bases for J; bases not matched to a gene: 15. The CDR3 consists of 17 residues. CDR1 is ENHRY, CDR2 SYGVKD, per germline. Incomplete CDR3 DNA: TGTGCCATCAGTAAAGTGACAGGGACCGCCTGGTATTCACCC. This translates into CAISKVTGTAWYSP. From start to end, the CDR3 is CAISKVTGTAWYSPLHF.

This clone has a count of ten or more. One junction end disagrees with the germline gene, perhaps due to a read error. The CDR3 end falls 3 residues outside the read, so it is completed with the germline J gene. The chain couples TRBV7-7 to TRBJ1-5; D possibly corresponds to TRBD1 (5 bases). CDR1 is SSHAT, CDR2 FNYEAQ, per germline (reference sequence). The CDR3 has 14 amino acids. The CDR3 bases that were read are TGTGCTAGCAGCGAGATTTCCACAGGACAGCCC. It translates to CASSEISTGQP. The whole CDR3 reads CASSEISTGQPQHF.

A remark on this clone: Being one base from a much bigger clone, this may be a read error. The CDR3 is cut off 3 residues early in the read; its end comes from the germline J gene. V is TRBV19 and J is TRBJ1-5; maybe TRBD1 (6 bases). This CDR3 spans 16 amino acids. Looked up from germline, CDR1 is LNHDA and CDR2 is SQIVND (reference sequence). The CDR3 protein is CASSTGESLGKQPQHF. The CDR3 bases that were read are TGTGCCAGTAGTACAGGGGAATCGCTTGGCAAGCAGCCC.

This clone was counted ten times or more. The CDR3 is cut off 3 residues early in the read; its end comes from the germline J gene. This chain joins TRBV9 and TRBJ2-3; 7 bases agree with TRBD2. Germline V CDR1 and CDR2: SGDLS, YYNGEE. The CDR3 spans 15 residues. After removal of 3 bases from V and 7 bases from J, the junction contained 11 bases not matched to a gene. The CDR3 protein is CASSALVTSSNTQYF. Incomplete CDR3 DNA: TGTGCCAGCAGCGCCTTAGTGACTAGCTCCAATACG.

Turning to this clone: The CDR3 end falls 3 residues outside the read, so it is completed with the germline J gene. The chain has TRBV30 and TRBJ2-7, with D perhaps matching TRBD1 (6 bases). Germline CDR1 is GTSNPN and CDR2 is SVGIG (reference sequence). V dropped 2 bases and J dropped 6 bases, with 14 bases sitting between them. The CDR3 is made up of 13 amino acids. The CDR3 loop reads CAWSRQGRSEQYF. The DNA read from the CDR3 is TGTGCCTGGAGTCGTCAGGGGAGAAGCGAG.

This clone was observed many times. The observed sequence ends 3 residues before the CDR3 terminus, with the missing tail filled in from the germline J gene. The chain recombines TRBV6-4 with TRBJ2-7, with TRBD2 matching 8 bases. Germline V CDR1 and CDR2: MRHNA, SNTAGT. The CDR3 has 15 amino acids. J was trimmed by 3 bases and V by 4 bases; bases with no gene match: 8. The sequenced part of the CDR3 DNA is TGTGCCAGCAGTGCCCCGGGACTAGAAGTCTACGAG. Its translation: CASSAPGLEVYE. In full, the CDR3 reads CASSAPGLEVYEQYF.

This clone occurred many times. The read terminates 3 residues before the CDR3 end, so the remaining end is supplied by the germline J gene. V is TRBV30 and J is TRBJ2-7, with 10 bases that match TRBD1. The CDR3 spans 15 residues. V shed 1 base and J 3 bases; nucleotides not matched to a gene: 6. Germline-derived CDR1 and CDR2 are GTSNPN and SVGIG (reference sequence). The sequenced part of the CDR3 DNA is TGTGCCTGGAGTGGAGGGACAGGGGCGGACTACGAG. This sequence encodes CAWSGGTGADYE. The complete CDR3 reads CAWSGGTGADYEQYF.

In this sample, this clone turned up a few times. The CDR3 is cut off 3 residues early in the read; its end comes from the germline J gene. The V and J genes are TRBV11-2 and TRBJ2-5; TRBD2 matches 7 bases. The CDR3 loop spans 15 amino acids. Trimming took 3 bases from V and 5 from J; bases not matched to a gene: 9. The germline V gene encodes CDR1 SGHAT and CDR2 FQNNGV. Partial CDR3 DNA: TGTGCCAGCAGCTTTACTAGCGCCCTCGGGGAGACC. Protein: CASSFTSALGET. The full CDR3 protein is CASSFTSALGETQYF.

This clone was seen ten or more times. Coverage ceases 3 residues before the CDR3 finishes, and the germline J gene fills in the end. This chain links TRBV2 with TRBJ1-5; 7 bases are a match to TRBD1. Germline V gene sequence: CDR1 SNHLY, CDR2 FYNNEI. The CDR3 consists of 14 residues. V lost 2 bases to trimming and J lost 6 bases; unmatched junction nucleotides: 4. CDR3 protein: CASSELSGGQPQHF. The DNA read from the CDR3 is TGTGCCAGCAGTGAATTGTCAGGGGGTCAGCCC.

At least ten counts were recorded for this clone. Coverage ceases 3 residues before the CDR3 finishes, and the germline J gene fills in the end. The V gene is TRBV20-1, the J gene TRBJ2-1; 10 nucleotides match TRBD2. The germline V gene has CDR1 DFQATT and CDR2 SNEGSKA (reference sequence). The junction had 16 bases not matched to a gene; V was cut back by 8 bases and J by 6 bases. The CDR3 runs to 16 residues. The sequenced CDR3 bases are TGCAGTACCCAAGATATAGCGGGAGGTTCTGGCAATGAG. Residues: CSTQDIAGGSGNE. The whole CDR3 sequence reads CSTQDIAGGSGNEQFF.

This clone was seen a handful of times. The sequence runs out 3 residues before the end of the CDR3; the remainder is reconstructed from the germline J gene. V and J are TRBV11-1 and TRBJ1-1, with D maybe TRBD1 (5 bases). V lost 4 bases to trimming and J lost 0 bases, with 6 bases between them. The germline gives CDR1 SGHAT, CDR2 FQDESV (reference sequence). This CDR3 region has 13 residues. The sequenced CDR3 bases are TGTGCCAGCAGCTCAGGGTTGAACACTGAA. Amino acids: CASSSGLNTE. The whole CDR3 sequence is CASSSGLNTEAFF.

This clone was observed a handful of times. Just one base apart from a much larger clone, this may be a read error. The sample carries other DNA sequences with the same CDR3. Here the CDR3 reads CASSPIAPAQGENGYTF. CDR3 bases read: TGTGCCAGCTCACCGATTGCCCCCGCGCAGGGTGAGAATGGC. The V call is TRBV18, the J call TRBJ1-2; TRBD1 is a possible D gene (5 bases). The read gets to within 3 residues of the CDR3 end, and the germline J gene fills in the rest. The germline V and J ends were trimmed by 3 bases and 6 bases, with 23 bases remaining between them. Germline CDR1 KGHSH, CDR2 LQKENI. The CDR3 loop spans 17 amino acids.

This clone has ten or more counts. The sequenced fragment ends 3 residues before the CDR3 boundary, so the rest is inferred from the germline J gene. J is TRBJ2-7 and V is TRBV6-1; no firm D call. The CDR3 consists of 13 residues. The V end lost 4 bases, the J end lost 3 bases, and 10 bases lay between the germline ends. Germline CDR1 MNHNS, CDR2 SASEGT. CDR3 loop: CASSVNLHYEQYF. Incomplete CDR3 DNA: TGTGCCAGCAGTGTGAATTTACACTACGAG.

This clone was recorded many times. CDR3 DNA, as far as it was read: TGCGCCAGCAGCCCAGGGGCGCCTCTTACCTACGAC. It translates to CASSPGAPLTYD. The whole CDR3 reads CASSPGAPLTYDYTF. This chain joins TRBV5-1 and TRBJ1-2; D perhaps matches TRBD1 (6 bases). From the germline J gene comes the end of the CDR3, since the read stops 3 residues before it. CDR3 length equals 15 residues. The germline CDR1 and CDR2 sequences are SGHRS and YFSETQ.

The sample holds many counts of this clone. The CDR3: CASSPEGLAGGTDTQYF. The sequenced CDR3 bases are TGTGCCAGCAGCCCGGAGGGGCTAGCGGGAGGCACAGATACG. V usage is TRBV14 and J usage is TRBJ2-3; 10 nucleotides match TRBD2. The read comes to an end 3 residues before the CDR3 does, leaving the germline J gene to fill in the end. The CDR3 is made up of 17 amino acids. CDR1 and CDR2 (germline): SGHDN, FVKESK. V was clipped by 4 bases and J by 1 base; unmatched bases: 8.

This clone was recorded at least ten times. The sequence runs out 3 residues before the end of the CDR3; the remainder is reconstructed from the germline J gene. The V call is TRBV29-1, the J call TRBJ2-5; D is possibly TRBD1 (5 bases). This CDR3 has 12 residues. Trimming left V 4 bases short and J 1 base short, with 7 bases between. Germline CDR1 is SQVTM and CDR2 is ANQGSEA. CDR3 DNA, as far as it was read: TGCAGCGTTGGACAGACCCAAGAGACC. The encoded protein is CSVGQTQET. The whole CDR3 sequence reads CSVGQTQETQYF.

Notes on this clone: The sequenced fragment ends 3 residues before the CDR3 boundary, so the rest is inferred from the germline J gene. The genes are TRBV2 and TRBJ2-2; TRBD1 is a possible D gene (6 bases). This CDR3 is 15 amino acids long. Germline CDR1 is SNHLY and CDR2 is FYNNEI. CDR3 DNA (partial): TGTGCCAGCAGTGAAACGCGGCAGGGGAATGAAAAG. Translation gives CASSETRQGNEK. The entire CDR3 protein reads CASSETRQGNEKLFF.

This clone was picked up many times. The CDR3 goes on 3 residues after the read ends, and that part is filled in from the germline J gene. V and J are TRBV5-8 and TRBJ2-3; D is perhaps TRBD2 (5 bases). The CDR3 runs 14 residues. V lost 1 base to trimming and J lost 3 bases, with 9 bases between them. CDR1 is SGHTS, CDR2 YDEGEE, per germline. The CDR3 sequence: CASSLSQRTDTQYF. Partial CDR3 DNA: TGTGCCAGCAGCTTGTCGCAGCGGACAGATACG. The variable domain in full, completed from reference TRBV5-8 and TRBJ2-3, reads EAGVTQSPTHLIKTRGQQATLRCSPISGHTSVYWYQQALGLGLQFLLWYDEGEERNRGNFPPRFSGRQFPNYSSELNVNALELEDSALYLCASSLSQRTDTQYFGPGTRLTVL.

This clone was detected many times. Read data end 3 residues before the CDR3 end; the end is taken from the germline J gene. V gene TRBV2 combines with J gene TRBJ1-1; D perhaps matches TRBD1 (5 bases). CDR3 length: 11 residues. V lost 7 bases to trimming and J lost 7 bases, with 10 bases between them. The germline V gene encodes CDR1 SNHLY and CDR2 FYNNEI. Here the CDR3 reads CASTGQLEAFF. CDR3 bases read: TGTGCCAGCACAGGGCAGCTTGAA.

This clone was recorded many times. Coverage ceases 3 residues before the CDR3 finishes, and the germline J gene fills in the end. The chain links TRBV20-1 to TRBJ2-3; D ambiguous. Germline CDR1 and CDR2: DFQATT and SNEGSKA (reference sequence). Deletions cut 2 bases from V and 6 bases from J, with 15 bases between. The CDR3 sequence is 14 residues long. The CDR3 here is CSARRGQSADTQYF. The sequenced part of the CDR3 DNA is TGCAGTGCTAGACGCGGCCAAAGTGCGGATACG.

This clone occurred many times. Read sequence stops 3 residues before the CDR3 end, and the germline J gene provides the missing end. This chain connects TRBV11-3 to TRBJ1-2; D gene ambiguous. CDR1 is SGHNT, CDR2 YENEEA, per germline. The CDR3 is 14 residues long. CDR3 DNA (partial): TGTGCCAGCAGCTTAGATGCGGCCGTGAGCGGC. It yields the protein CASSLDAAVSG. The full CDR3 protein reads CASSLDAAVSGYTF.

This clone was observed many times. The read stops 3 residues short of the end of the CDR3; the missing end is completed from the germline J gene. The chain carries TRBV20-1 and TRBJ1-2, with D possibly being TRBD1 (5 bases). V was cut by 4 bases and J by 2 bases, with 17 bases left in between. The CDR3 runs to 15 residues. The germline V gene has CDR1 DFQATT and CDR2 SNEGSKA (reference sequence). CDR3 bases read: TGCAGTGCTATTCCAGGGCACAACATAAACTATGGC. Translated, it gives CSAIPGHNINYG. The whole CDR3 is CSAIPGHNINYGYTF.